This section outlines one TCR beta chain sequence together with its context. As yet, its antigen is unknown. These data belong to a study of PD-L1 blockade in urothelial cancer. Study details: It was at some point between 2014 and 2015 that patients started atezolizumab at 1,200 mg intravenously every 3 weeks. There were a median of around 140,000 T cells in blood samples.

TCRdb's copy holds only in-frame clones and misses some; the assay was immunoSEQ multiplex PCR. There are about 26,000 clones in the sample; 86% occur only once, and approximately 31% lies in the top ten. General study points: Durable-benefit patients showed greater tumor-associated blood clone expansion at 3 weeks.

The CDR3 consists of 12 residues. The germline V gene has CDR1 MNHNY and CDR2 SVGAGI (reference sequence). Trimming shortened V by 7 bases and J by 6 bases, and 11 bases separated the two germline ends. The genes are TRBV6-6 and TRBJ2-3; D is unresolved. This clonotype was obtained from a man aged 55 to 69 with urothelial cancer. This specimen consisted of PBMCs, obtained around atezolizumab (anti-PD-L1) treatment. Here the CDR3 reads CASTEAQDTQYF. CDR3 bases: TGTGCCAGCACCGAGGCCCAGGATACGCAGTATTTT.